This TCR beta chain is drawn from a study of blood T cell repertoires in COVID-19. Study details: Acute-phase and convalescent COVID-19 samples originated in the United States, Italy and Spain. PBMCs, B-cell-depleted T cells, or T cells provided the cDNA or gDNA that made up the material.

This clone was seen a single time. Original processing methods: Reference gene primer amplification gave estimated nucleated cell counts. Repertoires were generated with immunoSEQ multiplex PCR, while TCRdb's copy carries only in-frame clones and drops some. The D gene and trimming were derived from the DNA, and the V and J assignments and clone size from that table. The table includes about 94,000 clones, about three quarters detected once. Trimming took 0 bases from V and 4 from J, leaving 12 bases between them. The germline CDR1 and CDR2 sequences are WSHSY and SAAADI. The CDR3 is made up of 15 amino acids.

The rearrangement joins TRBV10-2 to TRBJ2-5; D is perhaps TRBD1 (5 bases). This receptor was identified in a human donor in a cohort sampled during active COVID-19. The sample taken for sequencing was peripheral blood. CDR3 residues: CASSESLTGTETQYF. The CDR3 DNA reads TGCGCCAGCAGTGAGTCTCTCACAGGAACAGAGACCCAGTACTTC.